A single sample is the source of the 5 T cell receptor beta chains below, sequenced in a study of OX40 agonist ivuxolimab in advanced cancers. Data came from immunoSEQ multiplex PCR; TCRdb stores just in-frame clones and leaves some out. The table lists over 50,000 clones, around four fifths of them singletons. Sequences were derived from CD4+ or CD8+ T cells sorted from blood, sampled in a trial of the OX40 agonist ivuxolimab. The receptors were sampled from an adult with an advanced solid tumor such as melanoma, head and neck, liver or kidney cancer.

This clone was detected a few times. The chain employs TRBV28 and TRBJ1-6; TRBD1 might be the D (5 bases). The length of the CDR3 is 15 residues. Germline V gene data show CDR1 as MDHEN and CDR2 as SYDVKM. The ends were cut back, 7 bases at V and 8 bases at J, with 18 bases in the middle. The CDR3 spells CASTLQGLVDSPLHF. The DNA of the CDR3 is TGTGCCAGCACTCTTCAGGGACTTGTGGATTCACCCCTCCACTTT.

The chain combines TRBV7-9 with TRBJ2-3; 10 bases agree with TRBD2. Per the germline V gene, CDR1 is SEHNR and CDR2 is FQNEAQ (reference sequence). V trimming: 1 base; J trimming: 2 bases; junction bases outside the gene matches: 9. This CDR3 is built from 18 residues. In nucleotides, the CDR3 is TGTGCCAGCAGCTTAGGGCTAGCGGGGGCCCGAAACACAGATACGCAGTATTTT. Translating it yields CASSLGLAGARNTDTQYF.

The chain employs TRBV6-5 and TRBJ2-2, with 7 bases aligning to TRBD2. J gave up 5 bases and V 5 bases, and 8 bases lay outside the gene matches. The CDR3 is 15 amino acids. Looked up from germline, CDR1 is MNHEY and CDR2 is SVGAGI. The CDR3 sequence: CASSRAGRDTGELFF. In DNA, the CDR3 is TGTGCCAGCAGTAGAGCGGGACGAGATACCGGGGAGCTGTTTTTT.

CDR3 DNA: TGTGCCAGCAGCTCGGGGACAGGGGATAATTCACCCCTCCACTTT. Protein: CASSSGTGDNSPLHF. The V call is TRBV27, the J call TRBJ1-6, with 10 nucleotides matching TRBD1. This CDR3 is built from 15 residues. V was clipped by 6 bases and J by 5 bases; unmatched bases: 4. CDR1 and CDR2 (germline): MNHEY, SMNVEV (reference sequence).

V usage is TRBV5-1 and J usage is TRBJ2-4; 8 bases fit TRBD1. The CDR3 totals 15 residues. From germline, CDR1 is SGHRS and CDR2 YFSETQ. Losses at the gene ends were 0 bases for V and 6 bases for J; bases not matched to a gene: 5. The CDR3 here is CASSLGTGNTNIQYF. The CDR3 coding sequence is TGCGCCAGCAGCTTGGGGACAGGGAATACAAACATTCAGTACTTC.